Below, 19 T cell receptor beta chains from the same sample are listed, as sequenced in a study of T cell responses to AZD1222 COVID-19 vaccine. Using immunoSEQ multiplex PCR, the repertoire was profiled, and TCRdb retains in-frame clones only, with some absent. Of roughly 140,000 clones in the sample, about 86% were seen once. The input for sequencing was peripheral blood, taken on day 0 of AZD1222 vaccination. These receptors were obtained from an adult in good health.

Comment on this clone: Other DNA sequences within the sample encode an identical CDR3. This chain links TRBV5-6 with TRBJ2-7; D ambiguous. Trimming took 0 bases from V and 4 from J, leaving 5 bases between them. The CDR3 contains 12 residues. Germline CDR1 and CDR2: SGHDT and YYEEEE. The CDR3 spells CASSLDNYEQYF. CDR3 coding DNA: TGTGCCAGCAGCTTGGATAATTACGAGCAGTACTTC.

The rearrangement links TRBV29-1 to TRBJ2-1; maybe TRBD2 (6 bases). The CDR3 is 11 amino acids. V gave up 7 bases and J gave up 7 bases, with 11 bases separating them. Germline V lookup: CDR1 SQVTM, CDR2 ANQGSEA. The CDR3 coding sequence is TGCAGCGCCGGTCGGGAGAATGAGCAGTTCTTC. This translates into CSAGRENEQFF.

The chain couples TRBV5-1 to TRBJ2-5; D is unclear. Germline V CDR1 and CDR2: SGHRS, YFSETQ. V lost 4 bases, J lost 0 bases, and 13 bases lay in between. This CDR3 comprises 15 residues. The chain's CDR3 is CASSRSPSDQETQYF. As DNA, the CDR3 is TGCGCCAGCAGCCGCAGCCCCAGTGACCAAGAGACCCAGTACTTC.

The CDR3: CAWSLGRGYGYTF. The CDR3 DNA sequence: TGTGCCTGGAGTTTGGGGCGCGGCTATGGCTACACCTTC. This chain links TRBV30 with TRBJ1-2, with D possibly matching TRBD1 (5 bases). Germline lookup yields CDR1 GTSNPN and CDR2 SVGIG (reference sequence). V lost 2 bases and J 4 bases, leaving 11 bases between the germline ends. CDR3 length: 13 residues. The variable domain in full, with the rest retrieved from reference TRBV30 and TRBJ1-2, is SQTIHQWPATLVQPVGSPLSLECTVEGTSNPNLYWYRQAAGRGLQLLFYSVGIGQISSEVPQNLSASRPQDRQFILSSKKLLLSDSGFYLCAWSLGRGYGYTFGSGTRLTVV.

This clone was observed once. The V call is TRBV18, the J call TRBJ1-1; the D is unclear. The CDR3 contains 14 residues. V was cut by 3 bases and J by 3 bases, with 11 bases left in between. Germline V CDR1 and CDR2: KGHSH, LQKENI. CDR3 residues: CASSPSKADTEAFF. The DNA of the CDR3 is TGTGCCAGCTCACCTTCGAAGGCGGACACTGAAGCTTTCTTT.

This chain connects TRBV4-1 to TRBJ2-1, with a possible D match to TRBD2 (5 bases). V gave up 1 base and J gave up 12 bases, with 22 bases separating them. Germline V gene data show CDR1 as MGHRA and CDR2 as YSYEKL. The CDR3 runs to 16 residues. In nucleotides, the CDR3 is TGCGCCAGCAGCCAAGCTCTCCAAGGCAATGCGAGGGTGCAGTTCTTC. This translates into CASSQALQGNARVQFF.

The chain employs TRBV6-5 and TRBJ1-3; D gene ambiguous. The germline gives CDR1 MNHEY, CDR2 SVGAGI. This CDR3 comprises 14 residues. V lost 6 bases and J lost 2, with 11 bases in between. The CDR3 reads CASRSRSPGNTIYF. CDR3 bases: TGTGCCAGCAGGTCCAGATCGCCTGGAAACACCATATATTTT.

The chain couples TRBV7-9 to TRBJ2-7, with TRBD1 matching over 7 bases. The CDR3 covers 16 residues. V lost 6 bases to trimming and J lost 0 bases; unmatched junction nucleotides: 11. Germline CDR1 and CDR2: SEHNR and FQNEAQ (reference sequence). This CDR3 reads CASSARTGTISYEQYF. The CDR3 DNA sequence: TGTGCCAGCAGTGCTAGGACAGGAACCATCTCCTACGAGCAGTACTTC.

This clone was detected only a few times. The CDR3 region is CASSGDQDTGELFF. The CDR3 DNA reads as TGTGCCAGCAGTGGAGACCAAGACACCGGGGAGCTGTTTTTT. The chain joins TRBV6-4 to TRBJ2-2; D gene unclear. CDR1 MRHNA and CDR2 SNTAGT come from the germline V gene. V lost 4 bases, J lost 3 bases, and 9 bases lay in between. The CDR3 has 14 residues.

This sequence joins TRBV6-5 and TRBJ2-3; D not certain. The CDR3 contains 14 residues. The germline gives CDR1 MNHEY, CDR2 SVGAGI. Between the trimmed V and J ends, which lost 2 bases and 0 bases, there was a span of 6 bases. The CDR3 bases are TGTGCCAGCAGTTACCGTGCTAGCACAGATACGCAGTATTTT. This translates into CASSYRASTDTQYF.

The V call is TRBV2, the J call TRBJ1-1; D not resolved. The CDR3 has 13 amino acids. Germline V gene sequence: CDR1 SNHLY, CDR2 FYNNEI. The V and J ends lost 6 bases and 0 bases respectively, with 8 bases between them. The CDR3 DNA reads as TGTGCCAGCAGGGGGATGATGAACACTGAAGCTTTCTTT. The encoded protein is CASRGMMNTEAFF.

The chain couples TRBV5-6 to TRBJ2-7, with D unclear. The CDR3 is 12 amino acids. V was pared by 3 bases and J by 1 base, with 5 bases between. Looked up from germline, CDR1 is SGHDT and CDR2 is YYEEEE. The chain's CDR3 is CASSSQSYEQYF. Written as DNA, the CDR3 is TGTGCCAGCAGCTCTCAATCCTACGAGCAGTACTTC.

This clone was seen a single time. This chain connects TRBV4-3 to TRBJ2-2; 9 bases fit TRBD2. V lost 0 bases, J lost 7 bases, and 6 bases stayed unmatched. This CDR3 is built from 16 residues. The germline gives CDR1 LGHNA, CDR2 YSLEER. CDR3 protein: CASSQDTSGWRGELFF. CDR3 bases: TGCGCCAGCAGCCAAGATACTAGCGGGTGGCGCGGGGAGCTGTTTTTT.

The chain joins TRBV15 to TRBJ2-5; TRBD1 matches 9 bases. There are 15 residues in the CDR3. Germline lookup yields CDR1 LNHNV and CDR2 YYDKDF (reference sequence). The trim removed 3 bases at V and 5 bases at J, leaving 7 bases unmatched. This CDR3 reads CATSREQGAGETQYF. CDR3 coding DNA: TGTGCCACCAGCAGGGAACAGGGGGCGGGGGAGACCCAGTACTTC.

The chain employs TRBV19 and TRBJ2-5; 7 nucleotides agree with TRBD2. CDR3 length equals 13 residues. V lost 9 bases, J lost 5 bases, and 9 bases stayed unmatched. CDR1 is LNHDA and CDR2 is SQIVND in the germline V gene (reference sequence). Here the CDR3 reads CASGWAGVETQYF. The CDR3 region has the DNA TGTGCCAGCGGTTGGGCGGGAGTGGAGACCCAGTACTTC. Full variable domain (remainder filled in from reference TRBV19 and TRBJ2-5): DGGITQSPKYLFRKEGQNVTLSCEQNLNHDAMYWYRQDPGQGLRLIYYSQIVNDFQKGDIAEGYSVSREKKESFPLTVTSAQKNPTAFYLCASGWAGVETQYFGPGTRLLVL.

V usage is TRBV19 and J usage is TRBJ1-3, with D perhaps TRBD1 (5 bases). Trimming shortened V by 7 bases and J by 4 bases, and 14 bases separated the two germline ends. Germline loops: CDR1 LNHDA, CDR2 SQIVND (reference sequence). The CDR3 is 14 amino acids. For the CDR3, the DNA is TGTGCCAGTACCTCCCCCCAGGGAGGAAACACCATATATTTT. Protein: CASTSPQGGNTIYF.

V and J are TRBV27 and TRBJ2-5, with TRBD1 identical over 12 bases. Germline trimming cut 6 bases from V and 4 bases from J; bases unmatched to any gene: 9. The CDR3 is 16 residues long. Germline CDR1 is MNHEY and CDR2 is SMNVEV (reference sequence). CDR3: CASSTWGTGGAETQYF. DNA for the CDR3: TGTGCCAGCAGCACCTGGGGGACAGGGGGCGCAGAGACCCAGTACTTC.

This chain connects TRBV4-2 to TRBJ1-5, with no clear D. This CDR3 is 17 amino acids long. Trimming stripped 2 bases from V and 0 bases from J, with 14 bases between. Germline CDR1 and CDR2: LGHNA and YNFKEQ. The CDR3 coding sequence is TGTGCCAGCAGCCAAAACATATTCCACTATAGCAATCAGCCCCAGCATTTT. This sequence encodes CASSQNIFHYSNQPQHF.

The V call is TRBV11-2, the J call TRBJ2-7, with D tentatively TRBD1 or TRBD2 (5 bases each). CDR1 and CDR2 (germline): SGHAT, FQNNGV. The CDR3 runs to 14 residues. V lost 7 bases and J 4 bases, leaving 17 bases between the germline ends. CDR3 residues: CASTLWGRGYEQYF. In nucleotides, the CDR3 is TGTGCCAGCACCCTCTGGGGGAGAGGGTACGAGCAGTACTTC.